These 31 T cell receptor beta chains came from one sample sequenced in a study of blood T cell repertoires in COVID-19. Generated by immunoSEQ multiplex PCR, the TCRdb table keeps only in-frame clones and is missing some. The sample includes 200,000 to 250,000 clones, about 90% seen only once; the top ten take roughly 1.2%. The source material was peripheral blood. The source of these receptors is a man aged 25 to 45 with acute or convalescent COVID-19.

The V call is TRBV6-5, the J call TRBJ2-7; D unclear. The CDR3 extends over 11 amino acids. The germline V and J ends were trimmed by 6 bases and 7 bases, with 10 bases remaining between them. Germline lookup yields CDR1 MNHEY and CDR2 SVGAGI. CDR3 in amino acids: CASSFLGEQYF. The CDR3 coding sequence is TGTGCCAGCAGCTTCCTAGGTGAGCAGTACTTC.

The V call is TRBV11-2, the J call TRBJ2-7, with 7 bases matching TRBD1. CDR1 is SGHAT and CDR2 is FQNNGV in the germline V gene. V lost 7 bases to trimming and J lost 3 bases; unmatched junction nucleotides: 6. The CDR3 covers 13 residues. CDR3 nucleotide sequence: TGTGCCAGCACCTGGGACAGAAACTACGAGCAGTACTTC. Its translation is CASTWDRNYEQYF.

J is TRBJ2-2 and V is TRBV4-1; 7 nucleotides agree with TRBD2. V lost 4 bases to trimming and J lost 4 bases; unmatched junction nucleotides: 9. Germline CDR1 reads MGHRA; CDR2 reads YSYEKL. The CDR3 covers 16 residues. Here the CDR3 reads CASSPRAGGTTGELFF. The CDR3 DNA reads as TGCGCCAGCAGCCCAAGGGCCGGGGGGACCACCGGGGAGCTGTTTTTT.

The chain combines TRBV5-1 with TRBJ1-1; D might be TRBD1 (5 bases). Germline-derived CDR1 and CDR2 are SGHRS and YFSETQ. V was shortened by 3 bases and J by 1 base, with 13 bases between the two germline ends. The CDR3 consists of 15 residues. CDR3 region: CASSWEGRSNTEAFF. The CDR3 bases are TGCGCCAGCAGCTGGGAGGGACGGTCGAACACTGAAGCTTTCTTT.

The chain recombines TRBV19 with TRBJ2-7, with TRBD2 matching 11 bases. In germline, CDR1 is LNHDA, CDR2 SQIVND (reference sequence). The CDR3 runs 15 residues. J gave up 5 bases and V 3 bases, and 6 bases lay outside the gene matches. The CDR3 sequence: CASSIMTSGTNEQYF. CDR3 sequence (DNA): TGTGCCAGTAGTATTATGACTAGCGGGACTAACGAGCAGTACTTC.

CDR3 amino acids: CASSRSPGTASYEQYF. The CDR3 nucleotides are TGTGCCAGCAGCCGATCTCCCGGGACTGCCTCCTACGAGCAGTACTTC. The rearrangement uses TRBV28 and TRBJ2-7, with D perhaps matching TRBD2 (6 bases). This CDR3 contains 16 residues. V gave up 6 bases and J gave up 0 bases, with 18 bases separating them. The germline gives CDR1 MDHEN, CDR2 SYDVKM.

The chain has TRBV4-1 and TRBJ2-3; TRBD2 might be the D (6 bases). The CDR3 loop spans 16 amino acids. The ends were cut back, 1 base at V and 2 bases at J, with 13 bases in the middle. Germline assignment: CDR1 MGHRA and CDR2 YSYEKL. For the CDR3, the DNA is TGCGCCAGCAGCCAAGGGGGGACTTTCATCACAGATACGCAGTATTTT. It codes for CASSQGGTFITDTQYF.

V and J are TRBV7-9 and TRBJ1-4; TRBD1 might be the D (5 bases). V was pared by 6 bases and J by 8 bases, with 13 bases between. Germline lookup yields CDR1 SEHNR and CDR2 FQNEAQ (reference sequence). This CDR3 region has 13 residues. The CDR3 here is CASRRTKGEKLFF. DNA of the CDR3: TGTGCCAGCAGACGGACAAAGGGGGAAAAACTGTTTTTT.

The rearrangement links TRBV20-1 to TRBJ2-3, with D possibly TRBD1 on 5 matching bases. Trimming cost V 3 bases and J 3 bases, with 19 bases left between them. Germline CDR1 reads DFQATT; CDR2 reads SNEGSKA (reference sequence). This CDR3 has 16 amino acids. For the CDR3, the DNA is TGCAGTGCTAGTGGTTCCCCAGGGCAGATGACAGATACGCAGTATTTT. Translating it yields CSASGSPGQMTDTQYF.

This sequence joins TRBV11-2 and TRBJ1-1, with D unresolved. There are 12 residues in the CDR3. Trimming stripped 3 bases from V and 11 bases from J, with 13 bases between. Germline CDR1 is SGHAT and CDR2 is FQNNGV. The CDR3: CASSFPIPAAFF. The CDR3 region has the DNA TGTGCCAGCAGCTTTCCAATCCCTGCGGCTTTCTTT.

This clone has only one observation. The chain carries TRBV15 and TRBJ2-1; 8 bases align to TRBD1. J gave up 9 bases and V 0 bases, and 7 bases lay outside the gene matches. The germline gives CDR1 LNHNV, CDR2 YYDKDF (reference sequence). The CDR3 length is 15 residues. The CDR3 loop is CATSRDGQGATEQFF. CDR3 DNA: TGTGCCACCAGCAGAGATGGTCAGGGGGCCACTGAGCAGTTCTTC.

The chain couples TRBV28 to TRBJ1-4; perhaps TRBD1 as D (5 bases). V lost 6 bases and J 6 bases, leaving 11 bases between the germline ends. In germline, CDR1 is MDHEN, CDR2 SYDVKM. This CDR3 spans 13 amino acids. The CDR3: CASRSGIHEKLFF. Here the CDR3 DNA reads TGTGCCAGCAGGTCAGGGATTCATGAAAAACTGTTTTTT.

The chain has TRBV28 and TRBJ1-1; D might be TRBD1 (6 bases). V lost 7 bases, J lost 7 bases, and 19 bases lay in between. Germline V CDR1 and CDR2: MDHEN, SYDVKM. This CDR3 contains 14 residues. The CDR3 spells CASNLPQGTGEAFF. In DNA, the CDR3 is TGTGCCAGCAACCTACCACAGGGTACGGGTGAAGCTTTCTTT.

The V call is TRBV4-1, the J call TRBJ1-5; weak D call: TRBD1 (5 bases). The CDR3 is 15 amino acids. Deletions cut 0 bases from V and 10 bases from J, with 16 bases between. Germline assignment: CDR1 MGHRA and CDR2 YSYEKL. The CDR3 reads CASSQDRQPINPQHF. The CDR3 region has the DNA TGCGCCAGCAGCCAAGATAGACAGCCCATCAATCCCCAGCATTTT.

The genes are TRBV4-1 and TRBJ1-5; no clear D gene. The germline V and J ends were trimmed by 1 base and 6 bases, with 10 bases remaining between them. Germline V gene lookup returns CDR1 MGHRA and CDR2 YSYEKL. This CDR3 region has 14 residues. The CDR3 DNA reads TGCGCCAGCAGCCAAGTCGGCGGAACTCAGCCCCAGCATTTT. Translation: CASSQVGGTQPQHF.

This clone came up once. Other DNA sequences in the sample encode the same CDR3. This chain uses TRBV18 with TRBJ1-4; the D is unclear. The V and J ends lost 3 bases and 3 bases respectively, with 8 bases between them. Germline CDR1 reads KGHSH; CDR2 reads LQKENI. The CDR3 is made up of 14 amino acids. CDR3 sequence (DNA): TGTGCCAGCTCACCTACCGGGGCTAATGAAAAACTGTTTTTT. Protein: CASSPTGANEKLFF.

This clone has a single count. The chain employs TRBV29-1 and TRBJ1-2; tentatively, D is TRBD1 (5 bases). This CDR3 comprises 12 residues. The germline CDR1 and CDR2 sequences are SQVTM and ANQGSEA. Trimming shortened V by 0 bases and J by 7 bases, and 9 bases separated the two germline ends. The CDR3 DNA reads as TGCAGCGTTGAAGACCTCAGGGCTGGCTACACCTTC. Its translation: CSVEDLRAGYTF. Looking up the rest from reference TRBV29-1 and TRBJ1-2 gives the full variable domain: SAVISQKPSRDICQRGTSLTIQCQVDSQVTMMFWYRQQPGQSLTLIATANQGSEATYESGFVIDKFPISRPNLTFSTLTVSNMSPEDSSIYLCSVEDLRAGYTFGSGTRLTVV.

CDR3 sequence: CASSYSKSGQQNGYTF. In DNA form, the CDR3 reads TGTGCCAGCAGTTACTCGAAATCCGGACAGCAAAATGGCTACACCTTC. The rearrangement uses TRBV6-5 and TRBJ1-2; the D gene is possibly TRBD1 (6 bases). Trimming removed 0 bases at V and 6 bases at J, with 17 bases between. This CDR3 spans 16 amino acids. In germline, CDR1 is MNHEY, CDR2 SVGAGI.

This clone was recorded once. The chain recombines TRBV27 with TRBJ2-2; 7 nucleotides line up with TRBD1. V was clipped by 5 bases and J by 7 bases; unmatched bases: 7. The CDR3 runs 14 residues. CDR1 and CDR2 from the germline V gene are MNHEY and SMNVEV (reference sequence). This CDR3 is CASSIDRAVGELFF. The CDR3 DNA follows: TGTGCCAGCAGTATCGACAGGGCGGTCGGGGAGCTGTTTTTT.

The V call is TRBV10-3, the J call TRBJ1-1; TRBD1 agrees at 8 bases. The CDR3 is made up of 15 amino acids. Germline CDR1 and CDR2: ENHRY and SYGVKD. V was clipped by 0 bases and J by 1 base; unmatched bases: 1. CDR3 sequence: CAISESDRGNTEAFF. CDR3 DNA: TGTGCCATCAGTGAGTCAGACAGGGGGAACACTGAAGCTTTCTTT.

This rearrangement joins TRBV7-9 to TRBJ2-5; D might be TRBD2 (6 bases). Germline V gene sequence: CDR1 SEHNR, CDR2 FQNEAQ (reference sequence). The CDR3 has 15 residues. V was clipped by 3 bases and J by 5 bases, with 16 bases between them. CDR3 sequence reads: CASSFSRREAETQYF. The CDR3 nucleotides read TGTGCCAGCAGCTTTTCTCGTAGGGAGGCGGAGACCCAGTACTTC.

This clone was detected only once. The chain combines TRBV6-5 with TRBJ2-2; no reliable D call. The CDR3 loop spans 12 amino acids. The germline gives CDR1 MNHEY, CDR2 SVGAGI. V was pared by 7 bases and J by 4 bases, with 7 bases between. CDR3 sequence: CASKKSTGELFF. The CDR3 DNA reads as TGTGCCAGCAAGAAGAGCACCGGGGAGCTGTTTTTT.

The sample holds a few counts of this clone. The chain uses TRBV5-6 and TRBJ1-2; 7 bases match TRBD1. CDR3 size: 15 residues. Trimming removed 4 bases from V and 3 bases from J; junction bases left unmatched: 9. Germline V gene lookup returns CDR1 SGHDT and CDR2 YYEEEE. The CDR3 DNA sequence: TGTGCCAGCAGCAGGGCGGGCAGGGGGGACTATGGCTACACCTTC. It translates to CASSRAGRGDYGYTF.

The chain employs TRBV28 and TRBJ2-7; 9 positions agree with TRBD2. The germline CDR1 and CDR2 sequences are MDHEN and SYDVKM. This CDR3 is 15 amino acids long. V shed 6 bases and J 5 bases; nucleotides not matched to a gene: 11. The CDR3 coding sequence is TGTGCCAGCAGCCCCCAGACTAGCGGCAATCACGAGCAGTACTTC. Residues: CASSPQTSGNHEQYF.

The genes are TRBV28 and TRBJ1-1; tentative D call: TRBD1 (6 bases). Germline CDR1 and CDR2: MDHEN and SYDVKM. The germline V and J ends were trimmed by 6 bases and 2 bases, with 19 bases remaining between them. This CDR3 comprises 16 residues. The CDR3 is CASSTQGLGVNTEAFF. Here the CDR3 DNA reads TGTGCCAGCAGCACCCAGGGGCTTGGAGTTAACACTGAAGCTTTCTTT.

This chain links TRBV28 with TRBJ1-6; possibly TRBD1 for D (5 bases). The germline V gene encodes CDR1 MDHEN and CDR2 SYDVKM. This CDR3 spans 15 amino acids. Between the trimmed V and J ends, which lost 2 bases and 10 bases, there was a span of 15 bases. The CDR3 bases are TGTGCCAGCAGTTTAGGGGAGGGCCGGGGCTCACCCCTCCACTTT. Encoded protein: CASSLGEGRGSPLHF.

The V call is TRBV27, the J call TRBJ2-2; D perhaps matches TRBD1 (6 bases). The CDR3 covers 14 residues. The ends were cut back, 5 bases at V and 5 bases at J, with 12 bases in the middle. Germline CDR1 is MNHEY and CDR2 is SMNVEV (reference sequence). The DNA for the CDR3 is TGTGCCAGCAGTCAAATTCAGGGGACCGGGGAGCTGTTTTTT. It encodes CASSQIQGTGELFF.

The chain recombines TRBV9 with TRBJ2-1; TRBD1 might be the D (6 bases). CDR1 is SGDLS and CDR2 is YYNGEE in the germline V gene. This CDR3 is built from 15 residues. The germline V and J ends were trimmed by 0 bases and 8 bases, with 15 bases remaining between them. The CDR3 DNA sequence: TGTGCCAGCAGCGTAGGGGACATTTTGAACGATGAGCAGTTCTTC. Amino acids: CASSVGDILNDEQFF.

The gene calls are TRBV7-8 and TRBJ1-2, with 7 bases lining up with TRBD1. This CDR3 is 16 amino acids long. V dropped 2 bases and J dropped 2; count of bases not matched to a gene: 8. Germline CDR1 is SGHVS and CDR2 is FQNEAQ. DNA of the CDR3: TGTGCCAGCAGCTTATCCGGGACAGTGCGAAACTATGGCTACACCTTC. Translated: CASSLSGTVRNYGYTF.

The rearrangement joins TRBV6-1 to TRBJ1-5; 8 positions match TRBD1. Germline CDR1 MNHNS, CDR2 SASEGT. Unmatched junction bases numbered 15, after V lost 4 bases and J lost 7 bases. The CDR3 is made up of 17 amino acids. The chain's CDR3 is CASSGVLGAGGGQPQHF. CDR3 nucleotides: TGTGCCAGCAGTGGGGTATTGGGAGCAGGGGGCGGGCAGCCCCAGCATTTT.

This clone has more than one count but fewer than ten. This chain joins TRBV6-1 and TRBJ1-5, with D possibly matching TRBD1 (5 bases). The CDR3 covers 13 residues. Germline V CDR1 and CDR2: MNHNS, SASEGT. V shed 2 bases and J shed 7 bases, with 9 bases lying between them. Written as DNA, the CDR3 is TGTGCCAGCAGTGAACCAGGGCGGCAGCCCCAGCATTTT. Amino acids: CASSEPGRQPQHF.